Reported below is one TCR beta chain. The sample comes from a study of T cell changes during pregnancy in multiple sclerosis. The germline V gene has CDR1 MNHEY and CDR2 SMNVEV (reference sequence). There are 13 residues in the CDR3. J gave up 8 bases and V 6 bases, and 7 bases lay outside the gene matches. Here immunoSEQ multiplex PCR was the method, and the copy in TCRdb shows in-frame clones only, minus some. In the table there are 60,000 to 85,000 clones, about 90% of which are singletons. The sequencing here drew on peripheral blood, taken in the second trimester of pregnancy. The V call is TRBV27, the J call TRBJ1-1, with TRBD1 matching 9 bases. This sequence was found in a female donor in good health, enrolled as a control in a pregnancy study. CDR3 sequence (DNA): TGTGCCAGCAGCCTACAGGGGGCGAGGGAAGCTTTCTTT. This codes for CASSLQGAREAFF.